This T cell receptor (beta chain) comes out of a study of T cell responses to AZD1222 COVID-19 vaccine. Study-wide background: Recipients boosted at about 4 weeks or about 12 weeks are pooled.

The V and J ends lost 4 bases and 5 bases, in that order; junction bases with no gene match: 13. CDR1 and CDR2 from the germline V gene are SGHRS and YFSETQ. CDR3 length: 16 residues. The protocol was immunoSEQ multiplex PCR, while the TCRdb copy is restricted to in-frame clones and leaves out a portion. The data contain approximately 100,000 clones, about nine tenths of them singletons. This clone was picked up one time. This TCR was recovered from an adult in good health. The chain carries TRBV5-1 and TRBJ2-7, with 9 bases fitting TRBD1. Material: peripheral blood, obtained on day 0 of AZD1222 vaccination. The CDR3 DNA reads TGCGCCAGCAGCCCCCTTCTGACAGGGGGTGGGGACGAGCAGTACTTC. Amino acids: CASSPLLTGGGDEQYF.